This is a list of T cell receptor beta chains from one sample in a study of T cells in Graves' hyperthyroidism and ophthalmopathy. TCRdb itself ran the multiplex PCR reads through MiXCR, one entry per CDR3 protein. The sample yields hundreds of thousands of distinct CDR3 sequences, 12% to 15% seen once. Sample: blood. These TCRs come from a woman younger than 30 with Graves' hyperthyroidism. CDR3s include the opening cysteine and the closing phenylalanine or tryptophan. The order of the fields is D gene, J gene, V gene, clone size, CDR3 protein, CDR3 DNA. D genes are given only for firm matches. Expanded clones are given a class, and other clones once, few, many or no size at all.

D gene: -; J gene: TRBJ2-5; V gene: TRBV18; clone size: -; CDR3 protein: CASSPPSQGRETQYF; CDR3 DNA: TGTGCCAGCTCACCACCGAGCCAGGGGAGGGAGACCCAGTACTTC
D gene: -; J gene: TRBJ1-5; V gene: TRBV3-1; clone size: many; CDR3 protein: CASSQGTGASLNQPQHF; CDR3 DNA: TGTGCCAGCAGCCAAGGGACGGGGGCCTCCCTAAATCAGCCCCAGCATTTT
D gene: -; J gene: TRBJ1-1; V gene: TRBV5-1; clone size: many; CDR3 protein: CASKGSDSRIMAFF; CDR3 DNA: TGCGCCAGCAAAGGGTCGGACAGTAGGATAATGGCTTTCTTT
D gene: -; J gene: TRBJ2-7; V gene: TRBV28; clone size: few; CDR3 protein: CASSLPDPFSFEQYF; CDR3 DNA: TGTGCCAGCAGTTTACCCGACCCTTTCTCTTTCGAGCAGTACTTC
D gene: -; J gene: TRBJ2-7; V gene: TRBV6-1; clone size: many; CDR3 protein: CASRRASHDEQYF; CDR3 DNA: TGTGCCAGCAGGAGAGCGAGTCACGACGAGCAGTACTTC
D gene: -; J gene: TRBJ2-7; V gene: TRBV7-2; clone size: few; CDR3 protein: CASSLAMTASEQYF; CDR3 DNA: TGTGCCAGCAGCTTAGCAATGACAGCCTCCGAGCAGTACTTC
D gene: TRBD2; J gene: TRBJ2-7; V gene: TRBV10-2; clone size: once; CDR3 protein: CASKMSGGTYEQYF; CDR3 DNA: TGCGCCAGCAAAATGAGCGGGGGTACCTACGAGCAGTACTTC
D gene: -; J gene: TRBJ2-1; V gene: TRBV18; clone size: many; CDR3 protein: CASSPIYNEQFF; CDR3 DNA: TGTGCCAGCTCACCAATCTACAATGAGCAGTTCTTC
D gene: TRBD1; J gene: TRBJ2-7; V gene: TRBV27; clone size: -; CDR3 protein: CASSLLGTVFYEQYF; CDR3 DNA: TGTGCCAGCAGTTTATTGGGGACAGTGTTCTACGAGCAGTACTTC
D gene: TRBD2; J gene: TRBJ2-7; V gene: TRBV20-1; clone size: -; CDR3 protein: CRATGGPSGSYSYEQYF; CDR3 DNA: TGCAGGGCAACAGGGGGTCCTAGCGGGAGTTATTCCTACGAGCAGTACTTC
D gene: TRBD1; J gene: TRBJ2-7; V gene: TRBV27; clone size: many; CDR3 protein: CASSLRQGYSYEQYF; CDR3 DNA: TGTGCCAGCAGTTTACGACAGGGCTACTCCTACGAGCAGTACTTC
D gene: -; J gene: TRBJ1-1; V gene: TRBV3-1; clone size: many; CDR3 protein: CASSPIGERGRAFF; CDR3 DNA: TGTGCCAGCAGCCCCATAGGGGAGAGGGGGAGAGCTTTCTTT
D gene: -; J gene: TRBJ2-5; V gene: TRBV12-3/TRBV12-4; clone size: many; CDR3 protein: CASSLRRIQETQYF; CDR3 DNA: TGTGCCAGCAGTCTTCGACGGATACAAGAGACCCAGTACTTC
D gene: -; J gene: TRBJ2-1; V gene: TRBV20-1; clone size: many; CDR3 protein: CSARDPGAAISYNEQFF; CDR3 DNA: TGCAGTGCTAGAGACCCAGGAGCTGCGATCTCCTACAATGAGCAGTTCTTC
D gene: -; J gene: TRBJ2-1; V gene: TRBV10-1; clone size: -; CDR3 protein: CASSERVNEQFF; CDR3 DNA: TGCGCCAGCAGTGAGCGCGTCAATGAGCAGTTCTTC